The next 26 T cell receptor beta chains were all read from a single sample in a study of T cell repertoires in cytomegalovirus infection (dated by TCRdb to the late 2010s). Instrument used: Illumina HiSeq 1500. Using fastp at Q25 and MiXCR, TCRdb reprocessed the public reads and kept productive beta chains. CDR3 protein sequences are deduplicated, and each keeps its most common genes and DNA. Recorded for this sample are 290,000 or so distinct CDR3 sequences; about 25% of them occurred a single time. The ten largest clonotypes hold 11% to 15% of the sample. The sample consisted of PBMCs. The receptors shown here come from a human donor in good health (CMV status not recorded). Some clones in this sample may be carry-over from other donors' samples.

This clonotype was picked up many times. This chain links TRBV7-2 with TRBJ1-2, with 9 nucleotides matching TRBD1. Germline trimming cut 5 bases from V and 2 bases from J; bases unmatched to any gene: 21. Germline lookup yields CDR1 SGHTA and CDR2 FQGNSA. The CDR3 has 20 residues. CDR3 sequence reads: CASSPILPGTGSPLNYGYTF. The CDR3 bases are TGTGCCAGCAGCCCAATCCTTCCCGGGACAGGGAGCCCCCTGAACTATGGCTACACCTTC.

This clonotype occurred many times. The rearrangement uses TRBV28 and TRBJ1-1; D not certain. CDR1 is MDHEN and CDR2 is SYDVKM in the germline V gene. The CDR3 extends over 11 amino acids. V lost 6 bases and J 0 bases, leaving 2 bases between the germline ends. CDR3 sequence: CASRMNTEAFF. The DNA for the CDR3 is TGTGCCAGCAGGATGAACACTGAAGCTTTCTTT. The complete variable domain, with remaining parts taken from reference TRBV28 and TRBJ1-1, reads DVKVTQSSRYLVKRTGEKVFLECVQDMDHENMFWYRQDPGLGLRLIYFSYDVKMKEKGDIPEGYSVSREKKERFSLILESASTNQTSMYLCASRMNTEAFFGQGTRLTVV.

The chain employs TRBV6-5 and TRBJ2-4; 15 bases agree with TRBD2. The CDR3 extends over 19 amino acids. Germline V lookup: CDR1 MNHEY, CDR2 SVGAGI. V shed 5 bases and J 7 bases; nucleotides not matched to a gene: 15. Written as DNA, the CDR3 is TGTGCCAGCAGTCGGTGGACTAGCGGGAGGGCCCAGGGTAGGAACATTCAGTACTTC. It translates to CASSRWTSGRAQGRNIQYF.

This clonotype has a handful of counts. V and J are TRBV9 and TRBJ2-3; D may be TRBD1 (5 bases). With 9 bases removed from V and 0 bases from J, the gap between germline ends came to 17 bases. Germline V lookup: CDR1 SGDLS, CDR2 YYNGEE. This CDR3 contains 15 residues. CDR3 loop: CATSPTAPSTDTQYF. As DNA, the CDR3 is TGTGCCACCTCACCGACAGCCCCTAGCACAGATACGCAGTATTTT. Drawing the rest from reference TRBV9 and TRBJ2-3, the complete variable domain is DSGVTQTPKHLITATGQRVTLRCSPRSGDLSVYWYQQSLDQGLQFLIQYYNGEERAKGNILERFSAQQFPDLHSELNLSSLELGDSALYFCATSPTAPSTDTQYFGPGTRLTVL.

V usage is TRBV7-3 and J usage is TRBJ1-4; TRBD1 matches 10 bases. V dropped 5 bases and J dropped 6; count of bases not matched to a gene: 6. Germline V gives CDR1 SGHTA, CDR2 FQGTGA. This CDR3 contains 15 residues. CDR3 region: CASSLSGTGDEKLFF. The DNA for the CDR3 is TGTGCCAGCAGCCTCTCCGGGACAGGGGATGAAAAACTGTTTTTT. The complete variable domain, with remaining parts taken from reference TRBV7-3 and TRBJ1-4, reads GAGVSQTPSNKVTEKGKYVELRCDPISGHTALYWYRQSLGQGPEFLIYFQGTGAADDSGLPNDRFFAVRPEGSVSTLKIQRTERGDSAVYLCASSLSGTGDEKLFFGSGTQLSVL.

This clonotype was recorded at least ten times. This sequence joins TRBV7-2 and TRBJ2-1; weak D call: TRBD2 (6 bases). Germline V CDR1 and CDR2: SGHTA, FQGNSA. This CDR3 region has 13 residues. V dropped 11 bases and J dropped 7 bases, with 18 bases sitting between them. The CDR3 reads CAVDRGGKNEQFF. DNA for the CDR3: TGTGCCGTTGACCGGGGAGGTAAGAATGAGCAGTTCTTC.

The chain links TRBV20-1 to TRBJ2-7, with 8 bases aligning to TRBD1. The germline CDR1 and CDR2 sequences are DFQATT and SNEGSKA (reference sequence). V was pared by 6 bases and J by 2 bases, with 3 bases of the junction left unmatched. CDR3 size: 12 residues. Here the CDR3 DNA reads TGCAGTGCCTCGGACAGGGCCTACGAGCAGTACTTC. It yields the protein CSASDRAYEQYF.

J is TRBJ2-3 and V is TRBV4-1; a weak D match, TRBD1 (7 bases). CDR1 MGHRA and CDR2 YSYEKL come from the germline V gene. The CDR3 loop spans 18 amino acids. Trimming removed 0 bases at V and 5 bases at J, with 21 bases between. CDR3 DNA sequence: TGCGCCAGCAGCCAAGAGAGGGGCAGGGGGGCGGCAGGAGATACGCAGTATTTT. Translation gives CASSQERGRGAAGDTQYF.

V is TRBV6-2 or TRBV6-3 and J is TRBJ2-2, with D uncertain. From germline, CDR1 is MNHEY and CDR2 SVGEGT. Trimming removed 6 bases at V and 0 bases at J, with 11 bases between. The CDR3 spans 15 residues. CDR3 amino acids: CASRETRANTGELFF. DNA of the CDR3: TGTGCCAGCAGAGAGACACGGGCGAACACCGGGGAGCTGTTTTTT.

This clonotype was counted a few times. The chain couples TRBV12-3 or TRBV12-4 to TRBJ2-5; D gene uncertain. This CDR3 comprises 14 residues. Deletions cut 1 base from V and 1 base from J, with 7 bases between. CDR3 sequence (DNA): TGTGCCAGCAGTTTAGTAGGTACCCAAGAGACCCAGTACTTC. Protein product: CASSLVGTQETQYF.

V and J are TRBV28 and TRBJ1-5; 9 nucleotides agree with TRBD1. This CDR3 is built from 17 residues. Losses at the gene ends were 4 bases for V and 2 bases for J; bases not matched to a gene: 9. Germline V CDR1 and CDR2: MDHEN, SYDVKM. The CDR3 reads CASSSVLQGAGNQPQHF. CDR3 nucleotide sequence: TGTGCCAGCAGTTCCGTCTTACAGGGGGCCGGCAATCAGCCCCAGCATTTT.

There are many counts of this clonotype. The CDR3 DNA reads as TGCAGCGTTGAACCGCATTCAGGGGACGGAACCTACGAGCAGTACTTC. It translates to CSVEPHSGDGTYEQYF. The V call is TRBV29-1, the J call TRBJ2-7; possibly TRBD1 for D (6 bases). V lost 2 bases, J lost 2 bases, and 19 bases lay in between. Per the germline V gene, CDR1 is SQVTM and CDR2 is ANQGSEA. The CDR3 has 16 residues.

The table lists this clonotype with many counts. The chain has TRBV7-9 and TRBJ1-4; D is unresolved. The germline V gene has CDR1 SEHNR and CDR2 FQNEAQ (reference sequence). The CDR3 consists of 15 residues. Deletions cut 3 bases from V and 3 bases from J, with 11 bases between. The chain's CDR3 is CASSLTRGANEKLFF. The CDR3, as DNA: TGTGCCAGCAGCTTGACTCGGGGAGCTAATGAAAAACTGTTTTTT.

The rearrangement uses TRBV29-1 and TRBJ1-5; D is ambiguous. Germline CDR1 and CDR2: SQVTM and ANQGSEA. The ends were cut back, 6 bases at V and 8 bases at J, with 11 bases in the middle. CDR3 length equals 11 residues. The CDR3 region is CSVGFGEPQHF. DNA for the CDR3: TGCAGCGTAGGCTTTGGGGAGCCCCAGCATTTT.

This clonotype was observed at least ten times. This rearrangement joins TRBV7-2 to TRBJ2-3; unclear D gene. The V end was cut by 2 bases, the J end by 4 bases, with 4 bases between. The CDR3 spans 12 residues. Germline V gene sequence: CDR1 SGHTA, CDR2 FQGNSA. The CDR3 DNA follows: TGTGCCAGCAGCTTAATGTCAGATACGCAGTATTTT. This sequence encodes CASSLMSDTQYF.

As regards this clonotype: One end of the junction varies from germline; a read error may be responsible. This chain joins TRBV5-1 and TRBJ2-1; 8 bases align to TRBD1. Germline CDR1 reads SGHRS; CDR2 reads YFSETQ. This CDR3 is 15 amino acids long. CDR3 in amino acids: CASSPGTGEYNEQIF. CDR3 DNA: TGCGCCAGCAGCCCAGGGACAGGCGAGTACAATGAGCAGATCTTC.

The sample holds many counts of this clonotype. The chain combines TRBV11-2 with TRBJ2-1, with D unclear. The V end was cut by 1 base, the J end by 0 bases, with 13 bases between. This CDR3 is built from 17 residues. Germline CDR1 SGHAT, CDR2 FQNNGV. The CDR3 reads CASSLGGLTSSYNEQFF. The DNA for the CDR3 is TGTGCCAGCAGCTTAGGAGGCCTTACGAGCTCCTACAATGAGCAGTTCTTC.

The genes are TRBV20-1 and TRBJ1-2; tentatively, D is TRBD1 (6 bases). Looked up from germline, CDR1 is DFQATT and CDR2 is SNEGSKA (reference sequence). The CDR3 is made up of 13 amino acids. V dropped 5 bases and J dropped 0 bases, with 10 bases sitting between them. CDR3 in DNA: TGCAGTGCTTGGGGACAAGCTAACTATGGCTACACCTTC. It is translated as CSAWGQANYGYTF.

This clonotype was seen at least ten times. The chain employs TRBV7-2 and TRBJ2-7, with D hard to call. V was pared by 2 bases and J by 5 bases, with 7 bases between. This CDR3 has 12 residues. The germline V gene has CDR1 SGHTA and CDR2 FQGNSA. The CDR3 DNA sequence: TGTGCCAGCAGCTTAAAGGGCGACGAGCAGTACTTC. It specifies CASSLKGDEQYF. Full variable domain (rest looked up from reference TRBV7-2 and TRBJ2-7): GAGVSQSPSNKVTEKGKDVELRCDPISGHTALYWYRQSLGQGLEFLIYFQGNSAPDKSGLPSDRFSAERTGGSVSTLTIQRTQQEDSAVYLCASSLKGDEQYFGPGTRLTVT.

CDR3 amino acids: CASSSGTSGRGEETQYF. CDR3 sequence (DNA): TGCGCCAGCAGCTCCGGGACTAGCGGGAGGGGGGAAGAGACCCAGTACTTC. The J gene is TRBJ2-5, the V gene TRBV5-1; 16 bases fit TRBD2. The CDR3 totals 17 residues. CDR1 and CDR2 from the germline V gene are SGHRS and YFSETQ. V lost 3 bases to trimming and J lost 3 bases; unmatched junction nucleotides: 5.

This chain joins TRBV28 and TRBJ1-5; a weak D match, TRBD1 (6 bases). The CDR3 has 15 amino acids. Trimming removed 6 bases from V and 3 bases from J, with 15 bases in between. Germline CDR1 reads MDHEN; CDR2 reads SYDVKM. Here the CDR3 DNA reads TGTGCCAGCAGCCACGGACAGATTCACAATCAGCCCCAGCATTTT. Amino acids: CASSHGQIHNQPQHF.

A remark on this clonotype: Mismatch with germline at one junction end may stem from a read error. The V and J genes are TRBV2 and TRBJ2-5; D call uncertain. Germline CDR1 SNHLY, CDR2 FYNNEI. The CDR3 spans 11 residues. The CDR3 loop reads CAGSYQETQYF. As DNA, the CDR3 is TGTGCCGGCAGTTACCAAGAGACCCAGTACTTC.

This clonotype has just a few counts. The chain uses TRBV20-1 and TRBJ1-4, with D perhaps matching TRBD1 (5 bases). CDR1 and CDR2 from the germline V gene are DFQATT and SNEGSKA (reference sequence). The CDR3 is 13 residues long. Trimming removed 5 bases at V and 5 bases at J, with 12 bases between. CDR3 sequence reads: CSAPWTRNEKLFF. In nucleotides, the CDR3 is TGCAGTGCTCCTTGGACAAGAAATGAAAAACTGTTTTTT.

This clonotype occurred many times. The CDR3 reads CASSLRLAHTSTDTQYF. In DNA form, the CDR3 reads TGTGCCAGCAGCCTTAGACTAGCGCATACTAGCACAGATACGCAGTATTTT. The chain carries TRBV7-2 and TRBJ2-3; 8 bases line up with TRBD2. From germline, CDR1 is SGHTA and CDR2 FQGNSA. The V segment lost 5 bases and the J segment 0 bases; nucleotides outside the gene matches: 10. This CDR3 comprises 17 residues. The variable domain in full, completed from reference TRBV7-2 and TRBJ2-3, reads GAGVSQSPSNKVTEKGKDVELRCDPISGHTALYWYRQSLGQGLEFLIYFQGNSAPDKSGLPSDRFSAERTGGSVSTLTIQRTQQEDSAVYLCASSLRLAHTSTDTQYFGPGTRLTVL.

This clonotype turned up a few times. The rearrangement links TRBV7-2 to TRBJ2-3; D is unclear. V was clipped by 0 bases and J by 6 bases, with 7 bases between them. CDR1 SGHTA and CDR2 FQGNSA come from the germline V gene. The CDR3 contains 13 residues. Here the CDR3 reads CASSLALGDTQYF. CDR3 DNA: TGTGCCAGCAGCTTAGCGCTAGGGGATACGCAGTATTTT.

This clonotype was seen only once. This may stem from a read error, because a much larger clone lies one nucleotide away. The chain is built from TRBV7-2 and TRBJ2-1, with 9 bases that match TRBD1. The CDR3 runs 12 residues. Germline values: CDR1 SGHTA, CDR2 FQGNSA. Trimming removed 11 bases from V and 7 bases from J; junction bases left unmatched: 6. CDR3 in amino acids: CASGTGLNEQFF. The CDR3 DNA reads TGTGCCTCTGGGACAGGGTTAAATGAGCAGTTCTTC.